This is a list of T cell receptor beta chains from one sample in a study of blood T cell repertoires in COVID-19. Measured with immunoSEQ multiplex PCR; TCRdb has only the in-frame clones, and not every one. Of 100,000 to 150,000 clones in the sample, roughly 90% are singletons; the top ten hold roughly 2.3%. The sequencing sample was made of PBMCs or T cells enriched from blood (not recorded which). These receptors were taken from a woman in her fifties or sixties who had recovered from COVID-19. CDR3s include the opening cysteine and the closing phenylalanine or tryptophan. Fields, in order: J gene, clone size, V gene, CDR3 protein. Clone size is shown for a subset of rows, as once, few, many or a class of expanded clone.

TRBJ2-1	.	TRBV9	CASSYGLAGVTYNEQFF
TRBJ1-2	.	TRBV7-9	CASSDGTGGGYTF
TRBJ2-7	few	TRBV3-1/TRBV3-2	CASSQGGQGTGGYEQYF
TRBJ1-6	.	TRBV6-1	CASSGGRDRSNSPLHF
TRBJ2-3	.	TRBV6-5	CASSPGNTDTQYF
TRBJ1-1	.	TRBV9	CASSVGSMNTEAFF
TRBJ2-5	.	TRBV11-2	CASSLGQRETQYF
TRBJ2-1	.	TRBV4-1	CASSLGPQGSSYNEQFF
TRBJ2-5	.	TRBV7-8	CASTLTGLKTPPQYF
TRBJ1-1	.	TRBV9	CASSVGGPGGAFF
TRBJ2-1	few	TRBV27	CASSFTGTGAGGEQFF
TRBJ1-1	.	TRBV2	CASSAPQGEHTEAFF
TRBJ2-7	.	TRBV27	CASSLELDDEQYF
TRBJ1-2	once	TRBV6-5	CASTPAVGGNYGYTF
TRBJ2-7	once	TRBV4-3	CASSEFGPEGQGVYEQYF
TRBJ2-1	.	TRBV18	CASANRGLYNEQFF